These 21 T cell receptor beta chains came from one sample sequenced in a study of blood T cell repertoires in COVID-19. Here immunoSEQ multiplex PCR was the method, and the copy in TCRdb shows in-frame clones only, minus some. Of about 69,000 clones listed, 60% to 80% are singletons. The sequenced sample was peripheral blood. Every receptor here comes from a man between 60 and 75 years old with acute or convalescent COVID-19.

V is TRBV28 and J is TRBJ1-6; 9 nucleotides line up with TRBD1. Germline-derived CDR1 and CDR2 are MDHEN and SYDVKM. This CDR3 contains 14 residues. Trimming at V came to 7 bases and at J to 8 bases, leaving 6 bases not matched to a gene. The CDR3 is CASTTGGLYSPLHF. The CDR3 DNA sequence: TGTGCCAGCACTACAGGGGGCCTGTATTCACCCCTCCACTTT.

Points on this clone: A junction end diverges from the germline sequence, so it may reflect a read error. This sample includes further DNA sequences coding for the same CDR3. J is TRBJ2-2 and V is TRBV5-1; a possible D gene is TRBD1 (6 bases). The V gene's germline CDR1 is SGHRS and CDR2 YFSETQ. The CDR3 sequence is 17 residues long. The CDR3 nucleotides read TGCGCCAGTAGCTTGGGTCACAGGGATTCGAACACCGGGGAGCTGTTTTTT. It is translated as CASSLGHRDSNTGELFF. Full variable domain (rest looked up from reference TRBV5-1 and TRBJ2-2): KAGVTQTPRYLIKTRGQQVTLSCSPISGHRSVSWYQQTPGQGLQFLFEYFSETQRNKGNFPGRFSGRQFSNSRSEMNVSTLELGDSALYLCASSLGHRDSNTGELFFGEGSRLTVL.

The V call is TRBV29-1, the J call TRBJ1-1; 7 bases line up with TRBD1. With 1 base clipped from V and 2 bases from J, the junction kept 10 bases outside the gene matches. CDR1 is SQVTM, CDR2 ANQGSEA, per germline. The CDR3 consists of 16 residues. DNA for the CDR3: TGCAGCGTTGAAGCGAGTTCGGGACAGCCTAACACTGAAGCTTTCTTT. Its translation: CSVEASSGQPNTEAFF.

The rearrangement links TRBV5-4 to TRBJ1-3, with D perhaps TRBD1 (5 bases). The germline V and J ends were trimmed by 2 bases and 8 bases, with 20 bases remaining between them. The CDR3 consists of 16 residues. The V gene's germline CDR1 is SGHNT and CDR2 YYREEE (reference sequence). As DNA, the CDR3 is TGTGCCAGCAGCTTACTCGGGGCCGGAGGGGTCGACACCATATATTTT. It specifies CASSLLGAGGVDTIYF.

This rearrangement joins TRBV6-6 to TRBJ1-1, with D perhaps matching TRBD1 (6 bases). Germline values: CDR1 MNHNY, CDR2 SVGAGI (reference sequence). The CDR3 contains 14 residues. The germline V and J ends were trimmed by 3 bases and 1 base, with 9 bases remaining between them. CDR3 loop: CASSYGQTNTEAFF. The CDR3 nucleotides read TGTGCCAGCAGTTATGGACAGACGAACACTGAAGCTTTCTTT.

The chain joins TRBV7-2 to TRBJ1-2, with TRBD1 matching over 10 bases. J gave up 7 bases and V 2 bases, and 4 bases lay outside the gene matches. CDR3 length equals 14 residues. Germline assignment: CDR1 SGHTA and CDR2 FQGNSA. CDR3 residues: CASSLRGQGLGYTF. In DNA, the CDR3 is TGTGCCAGCAGCTTAAGGGGACAGGGGCTTGGCTACACCTTC.

This clone was counted between two and nine times. This chain links TRBV2 with TRBJ1-4, with TRBD1 as a possible D gene (5 bases). The germline gives CDR1 SNHLY, CDR2 FYNNEI. The length of the CDR3 is 17 residues. With 2 bases removed from V and 7 bases from J, the gap between germline ends came to 20 bases. The CDR3 protein is CASSEIIGGAGFEKLFF. CDR3 DNA sequence: TGTGCCAGCAGTGAAATTATAGGCGGGGCAGGGTTTGAAAAACTGTTTTTT.

The gene calls are TRBV6-5 and TRBJ2-2, with 7 bases identical to TRBD1. The germline gives CDR1 MNHEY, CDR2 SVGAGI. This CDR3 has 14 residues. CDR3: CAIRQGTNTGELFF. The CDR3 DNA sequence: TGTGCGATAAGACAGGGTACGAACACCGGGGAGCTGTTTTTT.

For the CDR3, the DNA is TGTGCCAGCCCCCGCAGGGCGCATGGGGAGCAGTACTTC. Residues: CASPRRAHGEQYF. This chain connects TRBV5-8 to TRBJ2-7, with D possibly being TRBD1 (5 bases). Per germline, CDR1 SGHTS and CDR2 YDEGEE. V shed 7 bases and J shed 7 bases, with 18 bases lying between them. The CDR3 is 13 amino acids.

This clone was seen only once. CDR3 sequence (DNA): TGTGCCAGCAGACCCAGGGAGGGGGGGACAGATACGCAGTATTTT. Amino acid sequence: CASRPREGGTDTQYF. J is TRBJ2-3 and V is TRBV7-8; TRBD2 is a possible D gene (7 bases). Germline V CDR1 and CDR2: SGHVS, FQNEAQ. CDR3 size: 15 residues. The germline V and J ends were trimmed by 6 bases and 3 bases, with 16 bases remaining between them.

This clone was counted a few times. V gene TRBV11-2 combines with J gene TRBJ2-2; 7 bases agree with TRBD1. The CDR3 extends over 16 amino acids. CDR1 and CDR2 (germline): SGHAT, FQNNGV. V gave up 0 bases and J gave up 2 bases; unmatched junction bases: 3. The CDR3 DNA sequence: TGTGCCAGCAGCTTAGACAGGGGGTTTAACACCGGGGAGCTGTTTTTT. Amino acid sequence: CASSLDRGFNTGELFF.

The gene calls are TRBV7-2 and TRBJ2-3, with TRBD2 matching over 8 bases. Unmatched junction bases numbered 8, after V lost 5 bases and J lost 1 base. CDR1 is SGHTA and CDR2 is FQGNSA in the germline V gene. The CDR3 extends over 16 amino acids. CDR3 sequence: CASSTRGSGGTDTQYF. The CDR3 DNA reads TGTGCCAGCAGCACCCGTGGTAGCGGGGGCACAGATACGCAGTATTTT.

The chain couples TRBV6-6 to TRBJ1-4; no definite D call. The CDR3 is 15 residues long. The germline V gene encodes CDR1 MNHNY and CDR2 SVGAGI (reference sequence). Trimming removed 0 bases at V and 5 bases at J, with 10 bases between. The CDR3 coding sequence is TGTGCCAGCAGTTACTCGATAGCCATAAATGAAAAACTGTTTTTT. Translating gives CASSYSIAINEKLFF.

This clone was seen a few times. The chain carries TRBV3-1 (or the pseudogene TRBV3-2) and TRBJ1-4, with D tentatively TRBD1 (5 bases). CDR3 length: 16 amino acids. Germline V gene lookup returns CDR1 LGHDT and CDR2 YNNKEL (reference sequence). Trimming took off 4 bases at V and 5 bases at J, with 17 bases between the two ends. The CDR3 here is CASSPKYTGSNEKLFF. In DNA, the CDR3 is TGTGCCAGCAGCCCAAAATATACAGGAAGCAATGAAAAACTGTTTTTT.

This clone was seen a single time. This chain connects TRBV27 to TRBJ1-4, with D uncertain. CDR3 length: 14 amino acids. The germline V and J ends were trimmed by 6 bases and 5 bases, with 13 bases remaining between them. Germline CDR1 is MNHEY and CDR2 is SMNVEV (reference sequence). The CDR3 reads CASRLRPENEKLFF. The CDR3 DNA reads as TGTGCCAGCAGGTTGCGCCCTGAGAATGAAAAACTGTTTTTT.

The chain uses TRBV15 and TRBJ2-1; 7 positions agree with TRBD2. Germline CDR1 reads LNHNV; CDR2 reads YYDKDF (reference sequence). J gave up 5 bases and V 1 base, and 8 bases lay outside the gene matches. The CDR3 covers 16 residues. The CDR3 sequence is CATSRAGRGRDNEQFF. The CDR3 nucleotides read TGTGCCACCAGCAGAGCTGGGCGGGGGAGGGACAATGAGCAGTTCTTC.

The chain combines TRBV11-2 with TRBJ2-7; D uncertain. This CDR3 has 14 amino acids. Between the trimmed V and J ends, which lost 3 bases and 4 bases, there was a span of 13 bases. Germline V gene lookup returns CDR1 SGHAT and CDR2 FQNNGV. The CDR3 DNA sequence: TGTGCCAGCAGCTTCACCCTTGACGGGTACGAGCAGTACTTC. Encoded protein: CASSFTLDGYEQYF.

This clone occurred once. The CDR3 DNA is TGCAGCGTTGCCTCTGCTGCGGGGCCTTCCTACGAGCAGTACTTC. It encodes CSVASAAGPSYEQYF. The chain links TRBV29-1 to TRBJ2-7; D may be TRBD2 (6 bases). The CDR3 length is 15 residues. The V and J ends lost 4 bases and 1 base respectively, with 17 bases between them. CDR1 and CDR2 from the germline V gene are SQVTM and ANQGSEA.

The rearrangement uses TRBV7-2 and TRBJ1-3, with D possibly TRBD1 on 6 matching bases. This CDR3 region has 14 residues. V dropped 5 bases and J dropped 1 base, with 9 bases sitting between them. Germline loops: CDR1 SGHTA, CDR2 FQGNSA. Written as DNA, the CDR3 is TGTGCCAGCAGCCTAACAGGGTCTGGAAACACCATATATTTT. It specifies CASSLTGSGNTIYF.

The genes are TRBV7-8 and TRBJ2-2; perhaps TRBD2 as D (6 bases). Trimming took off 5 bases at V and 0 bases at J, with 10 bases between the two ends. The CDR3 is 15 residues long. The V gene's germline CDR1 is SGHVS and CDR2 FQNEAQ. CDR3 protein: CASSPRLANTGELFF. In nucleotides, the CDR3 is TGTGCCAGCAGCCCCCGACTAGCGAACACCGGGGAGCTGTTTTTT.

The rearrangement uses TRBV7-2 and TRBJ2-5; a weak D match, TRBD2 (6 bases). V lost 5 bases and J lost 4, with 14 bases in between. CDR1 is SGHTA, CDR2 FQGNSA, per germline. CDR3 length: 14 residues. CDR3 protein: CASSVGTLAETQYF. The DNA for the CDR3 is TGTGCCAGCAGCGTCGGGACTTTAGCAGAGACCCAGTACTTC.